The next 29 T cell receptor beta chains were all read from a single sample in a study of T cell responses to AZD1222 COVID-19 vaccine. Produced via immunoSEQ multiplex PCR; TCRdb's table is partial and in-frame only. This sample yields 95,000 to 110,000 clones, of which over 90% are seen a single time; around 5% belongs to the top ten. The sequenced sample was peripheral blood, obtained on day 0 of AZD1222 vaccination. These receptors were collected from an adult in good health.

In its sample, this clone was seen once. This chain links TRBV2 with TRBJ1-3; no firm D call. This CDR3 region has 14 residues. Per the germline V gene, CDR1 is SNHLY and CDR2 is FYNNEI. The germline V and J ends were trimmed by 6 bases and 9 bases, with 18 bases remaining between them. CDR3 sequence: CASRVTRSPGTIYF. The CDR3 region has the DNA TGTGCCAGCAGGGTGACGAGGTCCCCTGGCACCATATATTTT.

The chain combines TRBV7-9 with TRBJ1-1, with D tentatively TRBD1 (6 bases). The germline V gene encodes CDR1 SEHNR and CDR2 FQNEAQ (reference sequence). CDR3 length: 14 residues. V lost 5 bases and J 4 bases, leaving 14 bases between the germline ends. This chain's CDR3 is CASSPDRTPTEAFF. The CDR3 bases are TGTGCCAGCAGCCCGGACAGAACCCCCACTGAAGCTTTCTTT.

The chain links TRBV10-1 to TRBJ2-7; either TRBD1 or TRBD2 may fit D (5 bases each). This CDR3 comprises 14 residues. V was cut by 3 bases and J by 2 bases, with 11 bases left in between. Looked up from germline, CDR1 is WNHNN and CDR2 is SYGVQD (reference sequence). CDR3 nucleotides: TGCGCCAGCAGTGATGGGGACGGAACCTACGAGCAGTACTTC. Protein sequence: CASSDGDGTYEQYF.

The chain has TRBV7-9 and TRBJ1-1, with D maybe TRBD1 (5 bases). The germline CDR1 and CDR2 sequences are SEHNR and FQNEAQ (reference sequence). V gave up 6 bases and J gave up 0 bases, with 14 bases separating them. This CDR3 comprises 15 residues. This chain's CDR3 is CASRPTTAMNTEAFF. As DNA, the CDR3 is TGTGCCAGCAGACCGACGACAGCGATGAACACTGAAGCTTTCTTT.

The chain couples TRBV18 to TRBJ2-3; D is unclear. The CDR3 length is 14 residues. From germline, CDR1 is KGHSH and CDR2 LQKENI. The germline V and J ends were trimmed by 3 bases and 6 bases, with 13 bases remaining between them. In DNA, the CDR3 is TGTGCCAGCTCACCCGTTAGAAGCGCTGATACGCAGTATTTT. Translation gives CASSPVRSADTQYF.

This sequence joins TRBV9 and TRBJ1-1; weak D call: TRBD1 (5 bases). CDR3 length: 16 residues. Germline CDR1 reads SGDLS; CDR2 reads YYNGEE. V lost 1 base, J lost 7 bases, and 20 bases lay in between. CDR3 sequence (DNA): TGTGCCAGCAGCGTAACGGGGAGGGGAACCCTCAATGAAGCTTTCTTT. It specifies CASSVTGRGTLNEAFF.

J is TRBJ1-2 and V is TRBV2; D unresolved. This CDR3 has 12 residues. Germline V gene data show CDR1 as SNHLY and CDR2 as FYNNEI. Deletions cut 7 bases from V and 0 bases from J, with 6 bases between. The CDR3 is CASTQANYGYTF. In DNA form, the CDR3 reads TGTGCCAGCACCCAAGCTAACTATGGCTACACCTTC.

The chain joins TRBV23-1 to TRBJ2-7; the match to TRBD1 covers 10 bases. TRBV23-1 qualifies as an ORF whose function is uncertain. V dropped 6 bases and J dropped 3; count of bases not matched to a gene: 23. The CDR3 extends over 20 amino acids. CDR3 bases: TGCGCCAGCAGCCCGCCGGAACCGGGACAGGGGCCAACTTGGGTCTACGAGCAGTACTTC. This translates into CASSPPEPGQGPTWVYEQYF.

The chain uses TRBV5-1 and TRBJ2-1; D remains unclear. Germline lookup yields CDR1 SGHRS and CDR2 YFSETQ. This CDR3 is 15 amino acids long. V was shortened by 1 base and J by 4 bases, with 12 bases between the two germline ends. The CDR3 DNA sequence: TGCGCCAGCAGCTTGTCGGTTGGAGAGTACAATGAGCAGTTCTTC. Translation: CASSLSVGEYNEQFF.

The chain has TRBV5-5 and TRBJ2-1; 8 bases align to TRBD2. Germline V lookup: CDR1 SGHKS, CDR2 YYEKEE (reference sequence). This CDR3 is 16 amino acids long. V lost 1 base to trimming and J lost 2 bases; unmatched junction nucleotides: 5. The DNA for the CDR3 is TGTGCCAGCAGCTTGAACGGGGGGGACCCCTACAATGAGCAGTTCTTC. It translates to CASSLNGGDPYNEQFF. The full variable domain, its missing parts supplied by reference TRBV5-5 and TRBJ2-1, is DAGVTQSPTHLIKTRGQQVTLRCSPISGHKSVSWYQQVLGQGPQFIFQYYEKEERGRGNFPDRFSARQFPNYSSELNVNALLLGDSALYLCASSLNGGDPYNEQFFGPGTRLTVL.

The chain has TRBV5-4 and TRBJ2-2; D is unclear. The germline V gene has CDR1 SGHNT and CDR2 YYREEE (reference sequence). The CDR3 spans 15 residues. The V end was cut by 0 bases, the J end by 7 bases, with 13 bases between. As DNA, the CDR3 is TGTGCCAGCAGCTTGGATAATTTCCCCAACGGGGAGCTGTTTTTT. This gives the protein CASSLDNFPNGELFF.

The V call is TRBV2, the J call TRBJ2-7; no reliable D call. Germline V gene sequence: CDR1 SNHLY, CDR2 FYNNEI. The CDR3 is 13 amino acids. Trimming left V 3 bases short and J 3 bases short, with 9 bases between. DNA of the CDR3: TGTGCCAGCAGTGAGGGCAGTGACTACGAGCAGTACTTC. It codes for CASSEGSDYEQYF. The full variable domain, in which reference TRBV2 and TRBJ2-7 provide the parts outside the CDR3, is EPEVTQTPSHQVTQMGQEVILRCVPISNHLYFYWYRQILGQKVEFLVSFYNNEISEKSEIFDDQFSVERPDGSNFTLKIRSTKLEDSAMYFCASSEGSDYEQYFGPGTRLTVT.

The rearrangement joins TRBV4-3 to TRBJ2-2; possible D gene TRBD2, 6 bases. Germline-derived CDR1 and CDR2 are LGHNA and YSLEER. This CDR3 spans 15 amino acids. V was cut by 4 bases and J by 1 base, with 10 bases left in between. CDR3 nucleotides: TGCGCCAGCAGCCTCTCTAGCGTGAACACCGGGGAGCTGTTTTTT. Its translation is CASSLSSVNTGELFF.

This clone was picked up one time. V usage is TRBV12-3 or TRBV12-4 and J usage is TRBJ1-6, with a tentative D call TRBD1 (5 bases). Trimming left V 4 bases short and J 11 bases short, with 12 bases between. This CDR3 spans 13 amino acids. The CDR3 protein is CASSSTTVAPLHF. Written as DNA, the CDR3 is TGTGCCAGCAGTTCAACGACAGTTGCACCCCTCCACTTT.

This clone was observed a single time. V gene TRBV5-1 combines with J gene TRBJ1-2, with D tentatively TRBD1 (6 bases). V was shortened by 5 bases and J by 3 bases, with 14 bases between the two germline ends. CDR1 and CDR2 (germline): SGHRS, YFSETQ. The CDR3 is 14 residues long. CDR3 loop: CASRREQGYYGYTF. The CDR3 bases are TGCGCCAGCAGACGGGAACAGGGCTACTATGGCTACACCTTC.

This chain connects TRBV15 to TRBJ1-1; 9 bases map to TRBD1. J was trimmed by 3 bases and V by 4 bases; bases with no gene match: 9. The CDR3 has 16 amino acids. Germline assignment: CDR1 LNHNV and CDR2 YYDKDF (reference sequence). CDR3 in amino acids: CATSTNRGQYDTEAFF. The CDR3 nucleotides are TGTGCCACCAGCACGAACAGGGGGCAGTACGACACTGAAGCTTTCTTT.

A few counts support this clone. V usage is TRBV4-1 and J usage is TRBJ1-4; D may be TRBD1 (6 bases). This CDR3 has 12 residues. Trimming left V 2 bases short and J 12 bases short, with 10 bases between. CDR1 is MGHRA and CDR2 is YSYEKL in the germline V gene. As DNA, the CDR3 is TGCGCCAGCAGCCAAAACCGACAGGAACTGTTTTTT. Amino acid sequence: CASSQNRQELFF.

The gene calls are TRBV5-5 and TRBJ1-3; D is unresolved. Germline CDR1 SGHKS, CDR2 YYEKEE (reference sequence). The CDR3 runs to 18 residues. V was pared by 2 bases and J by 4 bases, with 22 bases between. DNA of the CDR3: TGTGCCAGCAGCTTCACCGGGTTGCTGGATGTGGCGGGAAACACCATATATTTT. It yields the protein CASSFTGLLDVAGNTIYF.

The sample holds one count of this clone. This chain joins TRBV7-6 and TRBJ2-1, with D possibly TRBD2 on 6 matching bases. The CDR3 is made up of 18 amino acids. V lost 5 bases to trimming and J lost 0 bases, with 20 bases between them. CDR1 is SGHVS and CDR2 is FNYEAQ in the germline V gene. CDR3 region: CASSEGPPGEHSYNEQFF. The CDR3 bases are TGTGCCAGCAGCGAAGGGCCCCCGGGGGAGCACTCCTACAATGAGCAGTTCTTC.

The V call is TRBV5-4, the J call TRBJ2-1, with 8 positions matching TRBD2. The CDR3 extends over 17 amino acids. CDR1 and CDR2 (germline): SGHNT, YYREEE (reference sequence). After removal of 3 bases from V and 7 bases from J, the junction contained 15 bases not matched to a gene. In DNA form, the CDR3 reads TGTGCCAGCAGCTCCGATACCGGGACTAGGCGGGATAATGAGCAGTTCTTC. Residues: CASSSDTGTRRDNEQFF.

This chain links TRBV9 with TRBJ1-2; weak D call: TRBD1 (5 bases). The CDR3 has 13 residues. The ends were cut back, 4 bases at V and 2 bases at J, with 9 bases in the middle. The germline V gene encodes CDR1 SGDLS and CDR2 YYNGEE. DNA for the CDR3: TGTGCCAGCAGCCGTGACAGCAACTATGGCTACACCTTC. It specifies CASSRDSNYGYTF.

The V gene is TRBV24-1, the J gene TRBJ2-1; TRBD2 matches 8 bases. The junction had 9 bases not matched to a gene; V was cut back by 2 bases and J by 7 bases. The CDR3 is 16 residues long. Germline-derived CDR1 and CDR2 are KGHDR and SFDVKD. The CDR3 DNA reads as TGTGCCACCAGTGATTGGGTGGCGGGGGGCCGTAATGAGCAGTTCTTC. It specifies CATSDWVAGGRNEQFF.

The chain combines TRBV15 with TRBJ2-7; 10 positions match TRBD2. This CDR3 comprises 15 residues. V shed 0 bases, J shed 2 bases, and the junction held 1 base outside the gene matches. Germline loops: CDR1 LNHNV, CDR2 YYDKDF (reference sequence). In DNA form, the CDR3 reads TGTGCCACCAGCAGAGATGGGACTAGCGCCTACGAGCAGTACTTC. Its translation is CATSRDGTSAYEQYF.

The chain employs TRBV5-1 and TRBJ2-1; D unresolved. This CDR3 spans 15 amino acids. CDR1 and CDR2 (germline): SGHRS, YFSETQ. V lost 5 bases and J 6 bases, leaving 18 bases between the germline ends. The CDR3 loop reads CASSWMASPGNEQFF. The CDR3 coding sequence is TGCGCCAGCAGTTGGATGGCGTCGCCGGGCAATGAGCAGTTCTTC.

The rearrangement uses TRBV6-5 and TRBJ1-4; D remains unclear. The V gene's germline CDR1 is MNHEY and CDR2 SVGAGI. Trimming cost V 5 bases and J 10 bases, with 14 bases left between them. The CDR3 sequence is 13 residues long. The CDR3 sequence is CASSRGGDGKLFF. The DNA of the CDR3 is TGTGCCAGCAGTCGGGGAGGAGATGGAAAACTGTTTTTT.

DNA for the CDR3: TGTGCCAGCAGCTTTACATCGGATGGTAATTCACCCCTCCACTTT. Translation gives CASSFTSDGNSPLHF. The genes are TRBV5-4 and TRBJ1-6; D is unresolved. The ends were cut back, 2 bases at V and 6 bases at J, with 12 bases in the middle. The V gene's germline CDR1 is SGHNT and CDR2 YYREEE (reference sequence). CDR3 length equals 15 residues.

Only a few counts were recorded for this clone. This chain joins TRBV2 and TRBJ1-3, with TRBD1 as a possible D gene (5 bases). The V gene's germline CDR1 is SNHLY and CDR2 FYNNEI. The CDR3 covers 14 residues. Trimming shortened V by 5 bases and J by 0 bases, and 8 bases separated the two germline ends. The CDR3 protein is CASSPDISGNTIYF. The CDR3 DNA is TGTGCCAGCAGTCCGGACATCTCTGGAAACACCATATATTTT.

The chain recombines TRBV20-1 with TRBJ1-2; D perhaps matches TRBD1 (6 bases). Trimming removed 3 bases at V and 1 base at J, with 12 bases between. The CDR3 loop spans 14 amino acids. The germline V gene has CDR1 DFQATT and CDR2 SNEGSKA (reference sequence). Here the CDR3 DNA reads TGCAGTGCTAGTTCCACAGGGTATAACTATGGCTACACCTTC. This translates into CSASSTGYNYGYTF.

The chain is built from TRBV4-2 and TRBJ2-7, with TRBD2 as a possible D gene (5 bases). In germline, CDR1 is LGHNA, CDR2 YNFKEQ. With 4 bases removed from V and 3 bases from J, the gap between germline ends came to 19 bases. This CDR3 is built from 16 residues. CDR3 DNA: TGTGCCAGCAGCCGATCCTCACGGGGAAGAGGCTACGAGCAGTACTTC. Residues: CASSRSSRGRGYEQYF.